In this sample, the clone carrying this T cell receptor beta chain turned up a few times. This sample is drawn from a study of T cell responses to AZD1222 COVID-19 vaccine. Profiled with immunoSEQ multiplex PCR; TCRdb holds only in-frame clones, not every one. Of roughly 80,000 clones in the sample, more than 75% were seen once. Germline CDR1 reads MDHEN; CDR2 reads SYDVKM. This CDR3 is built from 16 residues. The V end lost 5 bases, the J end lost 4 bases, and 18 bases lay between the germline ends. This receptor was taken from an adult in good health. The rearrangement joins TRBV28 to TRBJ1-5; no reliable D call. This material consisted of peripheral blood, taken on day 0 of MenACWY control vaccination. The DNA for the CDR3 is TGTGCCAGCAGTCGTGCCCCGTTGGCCATGAATCAGCCCCAGCATTTT. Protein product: CASSRAPLAMNQPQHF. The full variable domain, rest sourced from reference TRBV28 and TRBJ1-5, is DVKVTQSSRYLVKRTGEKVFLECVQDMDHENMFWYRQDPGLGLRLIYFSYDVKMKEKGDIPEGYSVSREKKERFSLILESASTNQTSMYLCASSRAPLAMNQPQHFGDGTRLSIL.